This T cell receptor beta chain is drawn from a study of cytomegalovirus exposure and HLA in healthy donors (dated by TCRdb to about 2017). Concerning the study at large: According to a later analysis, the 120 or so validation repertoires were produced on the same platform as the approximately 690 repertoires of the first cohort. In addition to the first cohort of around 670 subjects, a separate validation cohort of 120 different subjects was used. To predict cytomegalovirus infection status, the study brought together high-throughput TCR immunosequencing, statistical association of individual TCRs with disease status, and machine learning. The study aimed to test whether cataloging public T cell receptors could reveal signatures of past pathogen exposure. General conclusions and limits of the study: A total of 164 TCR beta chains were listed by the study as associated with cytomegalovirus. The classifier was reported to diagnose cytomegalovirus status with high specificity and sensitivity in both the original cohort and the validation cohort. Of the cluster scores, about 94% were above 0 in a later analysis, which found that TCRs clustered in the first cohort also tended to co-occur in the 90 to 150 validation repertoires. According to the authors, the approach could potentially be generalized to other disease states and immunological phenotypes. In vitro tests confirmed that a few of the cytomegalovirus-associated TCR beta chains recognize cytomegalovirus antigens. Most TCR sequences were seen in very few donors, while some public TCRs were found in many individuals. The validation cohort had no HLA typing available for a later analysis, so co-occurrence within that cohort was assessed over all 130 or so repertoires.

Separate from the roughly 650-subject first cohort, the validation cohort of around 130 subjects was the group to which the donors belonged. The CDR3 sequence holds 14 residues, the cysteine and phenylalanine included. Solely the CDR3 DNA is kept, with 42 bases framed from the first base. Per the germline V gene, LGHNA is the CDR1 and YSLEER is the CDR2. The germline ends are 12 bases apart after V is trimmed by 2 bases and J by 5 bases. The library was prepared using the immunoSEQ multiplex PCR assay. Regarding the original processing steps: A statistical classification framework was built for diagnosing cytomegalovirus status from the catalog of TCR beta chain sequences. TCRdb obtained this table from immuneACCESS and retained in-frame rearrangements with V and J assigned. These tables miss some clones; where compared with another copy, unresolved V genes account for less than half of the shortfall, and the remainder is unexplained. V, J and clone size derive from that table, while D and trimming were established from the DNA sequence. The sample table lists over 250,000 clones, about 90% of them with a count of one. The ten largest account for roughly 1.2% of the sample.

In the case of this clone: It lacks a known antigen. Base qualities are not recorded, but no much larger clone differs from it by a single base.

The sequence was obtained from a woman in her thirties in good health and CMV-seropositive. This chain is built from TRBV4-3 and TRBJ2-5; the D segment may tentatively be TRBD1 or TRBD2, each giving 6 matched bases. The sample was PBMCs. Here is the DNA: TGCGCCAGCAGCCAATCGGGGGCGGAGGAGACCCAGTACTTC. This is translated as CASSQSGAEETQYF.